The 32 T cell receptor beta chains given below trace back to one sample, sequenced in a study of T cells expressing NK-cell markers. TCRdb reanalyzed the 5' RACE reads and collapses them to one entry per CDR3 protein, without DNA. The listing contains about 440,000 distinct CDR3 sequences. The material sequenced was blood T cells: a sorted CD56 or NKG2C T cell subset, CD4+ or CD8+ T cells, or bulk PBMC T cells (not recorded which). These receptors all stem from a woman between 18 and 75 years old in good health.

The rearrangement links TRBV24-1 to TRBJ2-5. Germline V gene lookup returns CDR1 KGHDR and CDR2 SFDVKD. The CDR3 runs 14 residues. CDR3 sequence: CATSENRDQETQYF.

The chain joins TRBV7-7 to TRBJ2-3; the TCRdb call, TRBD2, lacks DNA for checking. The length of the CDR3 is 15 residues. The V gene's germline CDR1 is SSHAT and CDR2 FNYEAQ (reference sequence). The CDR3 spells CASSLGAGGPDTQYF.

The chain combines TRBV20-1 with TRBJ2-3; with no DNA, the TCRdb D assignment of TRBD1 cannot be verified. The V gene's germline CDR1 is DFQATT and CDR2 SNEGSKA (reference sequence). The CDR3 sequence is 15 residues long. CDR3 in amino acids: CSARGSPGGTDTQYF.

The genes are TRBV7-2 and TRBJ2-3. The CDR3 spans 12 residues. Looked up from germline, CDR1 is SGHTA and CDR2 is FQGNSA. CDR3 in amino acids: CASSLGLRTQYF.

The chain employs TRBV14 and TRBJ2-1; as DNA is missing, the TRBD2 call by TCRdb cannot be tested. The CDR3 loop spans 15 amino acids. The germline gives CDR1 SGHDN, CDR2 FVKESK. CDR3: CASSLWTSGSGEQFF.

V usage is TRBV19 and J usage is TRBJ2-1; TCRdb's D call of TRBD1 is untestable without DNA. The CDR3 loop spans 15 amino acids. Germline V lookup: CDR1 LNHDA, CDR2 SQIVND (reference sequence). This CDR3 is CASRADRKAYNEQFF.

The rearrangement uses TRBV27 and TRBJ2-7; TCRdb's D call of TRBD2 is untestable without DNA. The CDR3 consists of 13 residues. Germline lookup yields CDR1 MNHEY and CDR2 SMNVEV (reference sequence). This chain's CDR3 is CASSWTSNYEQYF.

V and J are TRBV6-5 and TRBJ2-7. The CDR3 has 15 residues. Germline CDR1 MNHEY, CDR2 SVGAGI. Here the CDR3 reads CASSSTYPTPYEQYF.

The chain combines TRBV12-3 or TRBV12-4 with TRBJ1-3; TCRdb returns TRBD1, unconfirmable since there is no DNA. The CDR3 contains 13 residues. This chain's CDR3 is CASSPTGGNTIYF.

The chain joins TRBV5-1 to TRBJ2-7; TCRdb lists TRBD1, though no DNA is available to test this call. This CDR3 is 16 amino acids long. Germline loops: CDR1 SGHRS, CDR2 YFSETQ. The CDR3 is CASSLEVGQGVSEQYF.

V gene TRBV20-1 combines with J gene TRBJ2-1; TCRdb calls TRBD2, which cannot be checked without DNA. The CDR3 is 17 amino acids. CDR1 is DFQATT, CDR2 SNEGSKA, per germline (reference sequence). CDR3 protein: CSALKPELAGVYNEQFF.

V is TRBV28 and J is TRBJ2-7; the D gene TCRdb calls, TRBD1, cannot be checked with no DNA. CDR3 length equals 14 residues. Germline CDR1 is MDHEN and CDR2 is SYDVKM. CDR3 sequence reads: CASSLLVQGYEQYF. The whole variable domain, remainder taken from reference TRBV28 and TRBJ2-7, is DVKVTQSSRYLVKRTGEKVFLECVQDMDHENMFWYRQDPGLGLRLIYFSYDVKMKEKGDIPEGYSVSREKKERFSLILESASTNQTSMYLCASSLLVQGYEQYFGPGTRLTVT.

V usage is TRBV5-1 and J usage is TRBJ1-6. This CDR3 contains 12 residues. Germline V gene sequence: CDR1 SGHRS, CDR2 YFSETQ. The CDR3 sequence: CASSPEGTPLHF.

The rearrangement joins TRBV11-2 to TRBJ1-5. This CDR3 is 15 amino acids long. Germline CDR1 reads SGHAT; CDR2 reads FQNNGV. The chain's CDR3 is CASSLDGSLNQPQHF.

The rearrangement uses TRBV20-1 and TRBJ2-7. Germline V gene lookup returns CDR1 DFQATT and CDR2 SNEGSKA (reference sequence). The CDR3 sequence is 15 residues long. The CDR3 protein is CSTHLSGGGSYEQYF.

The V call is TRBV29-1, the J call TRBJ1-2. Germline-derived CDR1 and CDR2 are SQVTM and ANQGSEA. The CDR3 loop spans 14 amino acids. The CDR3 protein is CSVAFVTSDQGYTF.

CDR3 loop: CASSSGGFTDTQYF. The chain links TRBV12-3 or TRBV12-4 to TRBJ2-3; with no DNA, the TCRdb D assignment of TRBD1 cannot be verified. The CDR3 is 14 residues long.

The chain employs TRBV20-1 and TRBJ2-7; TCRdb's D call, TRBD1, is unchecked because there is no DNA. Per germline, CDR1 DFQATT and CDR2 SNEGSKA (reference sequence). This CDR3 has 14 amino acids. CDR3 in amino acids: CSAREPGATYEQYF.

This chain joins TRBV2 and TRBJ1-1. This CDR3 is built from 11 residues. CDR1 is SNHLY, CDR2 FYNNEI, per germline. CDR3 protein: CASSVTAGAFF. Variable domain in full (rest from reference TRBV2 and TRBJ1-1): EPEVTQTPSHQVTQMGQEVILRCVPISNHLYFYWYRQILGQKVEFLVSFYNNEISEKSEIFDDQFSVERPDGSNFTLKIRSTKLEDSAMYFCASSVTAGAFFGQGTRLTVV.

The rearrangement uses TRBV18 and TRBJ2-1; TCRdb lists TRBD2, though no DNA is available to test this call. The CDR3 spans 16 residues. Germline values: CDR1 KGHSH, CDR2 LQKENI. This chain's CDR3 is CASSPRSGGAYNEQFF.

The chain uses TRBV20-1 and TRBJ1-2; there is no DNA to check the TCRdb D call of TRBD1. The V gene's germline CDR1 is DFQATT and CDR2 SNEGSKA (reference sequence). This CDR3 comprises 17 residues. CDR3 residues: CSAPDPSERGANYGYTF.

The rearrangement links TRBV11-2 to TRBJ2-5; lacking DNA, the TRBD1 call made by TCRdb goes unchecked. The CDR3 sequence is 15 residues long. The germline gives CDR1 SGHAT, CDR2 FQNNGV. The CDR3 protein is CASSLDGDYQETQYF. The full variable domain, rest sourced from reference TRBV11-2 and TRBJ2-5, is EAGVAQSPRYKIIEKRQSVAFWCNPISGHATLYWYQQILGQGPKLLIQFQNNGVVDDSQLPKDRFSAERLKGVDSTLKIQPAKLEDSAVYLCASSLDGDYQETQYFGPGTRLLVL.

V and J are TRBV7-2 and TRBJ2-1. The CDR3 has 13 amino acids. From germline, CDR1 is SGHTA and CDR2 FQGNSA. The CDR3: CASRGTTHNEQFF.

The V call is TRBV19, the J call TRBJ1-3; the D gene TCRdb calls, TRBD1, cannot be checked with no DNA. From germline, CDR1 is LNHDA and CDR2 SQIVND (reference sequence). CDR3 length: 15 amino acids. CDR3 sequence reads: CASSPSRQGADTIYF.

The V and J genes are TRBV6-1 and TRBJ2-3; the D gene TCRdb calls, TRBD1, cannot be checked with no DNA. The CDR3 runs 13 residues. CDR1 is MNHNS and CDR2 is SASEGT in the germline V gene. CDR3 sequence: CASSGDRVDTQYF.

CDR3 protein: CASSSGRWGTSNQPQHF. The gene calls are TRBV7-2 and TRBJ1-5; TCRdb's D gene call, TRBD1, goes unchecked for lack of DNA. CDR3 length: 17 residues. Germline V gives CDR1 SGHTA, CDR2 FQGNSA.

J is TRBJ1-5 and V is TRBV12-3 or TRBV12-4. This CDR3 is 15 amino acids long. CDR3 loop: CASSYEGRGNQPQHF.

This chain connects TRBV6-1 to TRBJ1-4. Germline assignment: CDR1 MNHNS and CDR2 SASEGT. The CDR3 spans 12 residues. CDR3 region: CASSGEPEKLFF.

The chain combines TRBV7-6 with TRBJ2-7; lacking DNA, the TRBD1 call made by TCRdb goes unchecked. The CDR3 contains 16 residues. CDR1 and CDR2 (germline): SGHVS, FNYEAQ. This CDR3 reads CASSHLSAPLPYEQYF.

The chain recombines TRBV12-3 or TRBV12-4 with TRBJ2-5; TCRdb indicates TRBD2, and absent DNA this call remains unverified. This CDR3 is built from 16 residues. This CDR3 reads CASSYQTSGGRETQYF.

The V gene is TRBV27, the J gene TRBJ2-3; lacking DNA, the TRBD1 call made by TCRdb goes unchecked. CDR3 length: 15 residues. Germline assignment: CDR1 MNHEY and CDR2 SMNVEV (reference sequence). The CDR3 spells CASSLSPGAADTQYF.

The chain couples TRBV27 to TRBJ2-7; TCRdb outputs TRBD1, but without DNA this stays unchecked. Germline CDR1 MNHEY, CDR2 SMNVEV (reference sequence). This CDR3 spans 13 amino acids. CDR3 amino acids: CASSRTGNYEQYF.